This paragraph covers one T cell receptor beta chain sequence. Its antigen remains unidentified. Gene names and germline sequences here are all drawn from mouse data. Read coverage stops 1 residue before the CDR3 terminus; the germline J gene supplies the remainder. Receptor amplification or capture employed the immunoSEQ multiplex PCR assay. TCRbeta CDR3 sequencing was done by Adaptive Biotechnologies at survey depth, reporting CDR3 sequences, V/J genes, productive frequency and template counts. Amplification of TCR beta CDR3 regions started from genomic DNA instead of RNA. On the authors' methods: Jensen-Shannon divergence served to quantify pairwise repertoire overlap between tissues, with 0 meaning identical and 1 meaning complete divergence. Based on pairwise JSD values, tissues were grouped by single-linkage agglomerative hierarchical clustering, and the results were shown as dendrograms. GLIPH2 was applied to all patient samples using simulation_depth 1000, kmer_min_depth 3, and cdr3_length_cutoff 8, and only groups with more than two unique CDR3s were retained. A standardized tissue-overlap score extrapolated Jaccard GLIPH-group overlap across patients to a standard repertoire size of 1000 clones. Linear mixed-effect models, with tissue as a fixed effect and individual as a random effect, were used to test how diversity related to clinical or experimental variables. In TCRdb, the immuneACCESS table is reduced to in-frame sequences with V and J assigned. These tables do not hold every clone; where another copy was compared, an unresolved V gene accounts for under half, and the others remain unexplained. V, J and clone size were drawn from that table, and D and trimming were deduced from the DNA. Counted in this sample were around 17,000 clones; around 70% of them appeared once. Roughly 0.91% of the sample belongs to the ten largest clones.

This sample was taken from a study of tissue T cells after allogeneic stem cell transplantation (dated 2022 in TCRdb). Looking at the study overall: The study profiled TCR beta repertoires in many tissues obtained from research autopsies of patients with and without GVHD, and also in mouse models of GVHD. The human arm was a prospective observational study without blinding or randomization.

Before genomic DNA isolation with the DNeasy Blood & Tissue Kit, mouse tissues were minced with razor blades in buffered saline. Results and caveats for the whole study, not just this receptor: Blood and spleen T cells captured only a limited portion of the TCR repertoire detected in tissues, in both patients and mice. Which tissue TCRs were alloreactive or antigen-specific was not determined in the study, and some clones might have been persisting host cells. The patient cohort was small and varied clinically, and sampling depth was recognized as a limitation. Not many T cell clones showed up in more than one patient, yet clustering based on motifs uncovered repertoire signatures that were shared across patients in a tissue-specific way. Within patients, how anatomically similar tissues were was a major factor shaping TCR repertoire composition, regardless of disease or transplant status.

The CDR3 holds 16 amino acids from the cysteine to the phenylalanine. Of the CDR3's DNA, 45 bases were read; they are in frame from base 1. Sequences MSHET (CDR1) and SYDVDS (CDR2) are obtained from the germline V gene. Ends trimmed: V by 1 base, J by 0 bases; bases unmatched to a gene: 3. Sequencing used spleen. This TCR came from a female BALB/c mouse in good health. Mice of this strain bear MHC haplotype H2-d. The chain was built from TRBV29 and TRBJ2-4; 8 middle bases align to TRBD1. The CDR3: CASSLYRGSSQNTLYF. Partial CDR3 DNA: TGTGCTAGCAGTTTATACAGGGGGTCTAGTCAAAACACCTTGTAC.